Presented here are 4 T cell receptor beta chains from one specimen sequenced in a study of blood T cell repertoires in COVID-19. Data came from immunoSEQ multiplex PCR; TCRdb stores just in-frame clones and leaves some out. The sample shows some 260,000 clones, about 90% of them seen only once. The material sequenced was PBMCs or T cells enriched from blood (not recorded which). The source is a woman aged 18 to 35 who had recovered from COVID-19.

The V gene is TRBV11-3, the J gene TRBJ1-1; D gene unclear. CDR3 length: 15 residues. Germline loops: CDR1 SGHNT, CDR2 YENEEA. Trimming removed 1 base at V and 6 bases at J, with 15 bases between. The CDR3 sequence: CASSLVYSLDAEAFF. The CDR3 DNA sequence: TGTGCCAGCAGCTTAGTGTACAGCCTTGACGCTGAAGCTTTCTTT.

The chain combines TRBV19 with TRBJ2-5, with a possible D match to TRBD1 (7 bases). With 8 bases removed from V and 2 bases from J, the gap between germline ends came to 18 bases. The CDR3 has 15 residues. Per germline, CDR1 LNHDA and CDR2 SQIVND (reference sequence). The CDR3 DNA follows: TGTGCCAGTCGCGACGGAGGGGGCGGGCAAGAGACCCAGTACTTC. Protein product: CASRDGGGGQETQYF.

The chain has TRBV29-1 and TRBJ2-7; TRBD1 matches 10 bases. CDR3 length: 14 amino acids. CDR1 is SQVTM, CDR2 ANQGSEA, per germline. The V segment lost 5 bases and the J segment 3 bases; nucleotides outside the gene matches: 7. The CDR3 sequence is CSVLKGTGDYEQYF. The CDR3 DNA sequence: TGCAGCGTTCTTAAAGGGACAGGGGACTACGAGCAGTACTTC.

This chain uses TRBV13 with TRBJ2-1; the D gene is possibly TRBD2 (5 bases). Trimming left V 7 bases short and J 0 bases short, with 16 bases between. The germline V gene has CDR1 PRHDT and CDR2 FYEKMQ (reference sequence). This CDR3 has 16 residues. CDR3 bases: TGTGCCAGCACTCCTAACCGGGGTAGCTCCTACAATGAGCAGTTCTTC. Protein: CASTPNRGSSYNEQFF.